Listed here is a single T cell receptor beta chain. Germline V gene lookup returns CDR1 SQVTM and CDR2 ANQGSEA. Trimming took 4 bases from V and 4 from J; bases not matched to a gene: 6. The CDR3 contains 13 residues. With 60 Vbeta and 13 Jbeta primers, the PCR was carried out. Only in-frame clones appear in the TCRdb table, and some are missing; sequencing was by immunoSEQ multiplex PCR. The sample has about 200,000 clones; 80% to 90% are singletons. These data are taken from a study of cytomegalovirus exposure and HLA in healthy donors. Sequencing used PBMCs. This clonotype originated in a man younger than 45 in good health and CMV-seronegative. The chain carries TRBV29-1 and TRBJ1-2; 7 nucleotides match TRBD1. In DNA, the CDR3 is TGCAGCGTTGGACCGACAGGGACCTATGGCTACACCTTC. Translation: CSVGPTGTYGYTF.